Below are 30 T cell receptor beta chains sequenced from a single sample in a study of OX40 agonist ivuxolimab in advanced cancers. Generated by immunoSEQ multiplex PCR, the TCRdb table keeps only in-frame clones and is missing some. Of around 25,000 clones in the sample, more than 80% were seen once. The starting material was CD4+ or CD8+ T cells sorted from blood, obtained in a trial of the OX40 agonist ivuxolimab. Every receptor here comes from an adult with an advanced solid tumor such as melanoma, head and neck, liver or kidney cancer.

This clone was picked up one time. This CDR3 reads CASSVEPGTGFPYEQYF. The CDR3 nucleotides are TGTGCCAGCAGCGTAGAACCCGGGACAGGGTTTCCTTACGAGCAGTACTTC. The chain uses TRBV9 and TRBJ2-7; 9 bases line up with TRBD1. Germline-derived CDR1 and CDR2 are SGDLS and YYNGEE. The CDR3 consists of 17 residues. Unmatched junction bases numbered 11, after V lost 0 bases and J lost 4 bases.

The V gene is TRBV6-5, the J gene TRBJ2-7, with 7 bases fitting TRBD2. Germline CDR1 and CDR2: MNHEY and SVGAGI. The CDR3 is 13 residues long. The junction had 7 bases not matched to a gene; V was cut back by 8 bases and J by 3 bases. CDR3 amino acids: CASLGGIDYEQYF. CDR3 in DNA: TGTGCCAGCCTCGGGGGGATCGACTACGAGCAGTACTTC.

The V call is TRBV7-2, the J call TRBJ2-5, with D tentatively TRBD2 (7 bases). The V gene lost 3 bases and the J gene lost 1 base, with 12 bases spanning the gap. The CDR3 covers 15 residues. The germline gives CDR1 SGHTA, CDR2 FQGNSA. The CDR3 sequence is CASSFEGGFQETQYF. CDR3 DNA sequence: TGTGCCAGCAGCTTTGAGGGGGGGTTCCAAGAGACCCAGTACTTC.

The chain has TRBV19 and TRBJ2-7; D tentatively reads TRBD1 or TRBD2 (5 bases each). V was trimmed by 6 bases and J by 5 bases, leaving 20 bases between them. This CDR3 is built from 15 residues. CDR1 is LNHDA, CDR2 SQIVND, per germline (reference sequence). CDR3 amino acids: CASRKERDGAHEQYF. The CDR3 bases are TGTGCCAGTAGAAAAGAGAGGGACGGTGCCCACGAGCAGTACTTC.

The V gene is TRBV10-3, the J gene TRBJ2-3, with D uncertain. Germline lookup yields CDR1 ENHRY and CDR2 SYGVKD. The CDR3 is made up of 12 amino acids. The V end was cut by 6 bases, the J end by 6 bases, with 10 bases between. The CDR3 region is CAIRTTSDTQYF. DNA for the CDR3: TGTGCCATCAGGACGACTTCGGATACGCAGTATTTT.

This clone was counted a few times. The chain has TRBV6-5 and TRBJ2-7; D possibly matches TRBD1 or TRBD2 (5 bases each). CDR3 length: 15 amino acids. V lost 7 bases and J 2 bases, leaving 18 bases between the germline ends. Germline V gene data show CDR1 as MNHEY and CDR2 as SVGAGI. As DNA, the CDR3 is TGTGCCAGCACCACTAAGGGGAGATTAGCCTACGAGCAGTACTTC. It is translated as CASTTKGRLAYEQYF.

The chain has TRBV5-5 and TRBJ2-7; D is unresolved. V was trimmed by 0 bases and J by 3 bases, leaving 10 bases between them. The CDR3 covers 14 residues. Germline V lookup: CDR1 SGHKS, CDR2 YYEKEE (reference sequence). The CDR3 protein is CASSLVAGNYEQYF. DNA for the CDR3: TGTGCCAGCAGCTTGGTGGCAGGAAACTACGAGCAGTACTTC.

The CDR3 DNA sequence: TGTGCCAGCAGCCAAGGGGCAGAAGAGACCCAGTACTTC. This gives the protein CASSQGAEETQYF. This chain connects TRBV7-3 to TRBJ2-5; tentative D call: TRBD1 (5 bases). Germline V gene sequence: CDR1 SGHTA, CDR2 FQGTGA. The V end lost 5 bases, the J end lost 3 bases, and 10 bases lay between the germline ends. The CDR3 sequence is 13 residues long.

This chain connects TRBV6-5 to TRBJ2-3; TRBD2 agrees at 10 bases. The CDR3 is 15 residues long. Germline V CDR1 and CDR2: MNHEY, SVGAGI. Trimming at V came to 4 bases and at J to 5 bases, leaving 6 bases not matched to a gene. This CDR3 reads CASSLAGGSQDTQYF. The CDR3 nucleotides are TGTGCCAGCAGTTTAGCGGGAGGCTCCCAAGATACGCAGTATTTT.

This chain's CDR3 is CAISSQGPINSPLHF. In nucleotides, the CDR3 is TGTGCCATCAGTTCACAGGGTCCCATTAATTCACCCCTCCACTTT. The gene calls are TRBV10-3 and TRBJ1-6, with D possibly being TRBD1 (6 bases). This CDR3 has 15 amino acids. Germline assignment: CDR1 ENHRY and CDR2 SYGVKD. V was trimmed by 5 bases and J by 6 bases, leaving 14 bases between them.

The V and J genes are TRBV12-5 and TRBJ1-1, with D possibly matching TRBD1 (6 bases). The CDR3 consists of 14 residues. CDR1 and CDR2 (germline): LGHNT, FRNRAP. Trimming took off 6 bases at V and 2 bases at J, with 13 bases between the two ends. Written as DNA, the CDR3 is TGTGCTAGTGGAAGAGTGGACAGAAACACTGAAGCTTTCTTT. Translation: CASGRVDRNTEAFF.

The J gene is TRBJ2-7, the V gene TRBV7-2; 7 bases map to TRBD2. Losses at the gene ends were 2 bases for V and 6 bases for J; bases not matched to a gene: 7. CDR3 size: 14 residues. Germline CDR1 and CDR2: SGHTA and FQGNSA. The CDR3 region has the DNA TGTGCCAGCAGCTTACCCGGGGCTAGCGGCGAGCAGTACTTC. It yields the protein CASSLPGASGEQYF.

This chain links TRBV11-2 with TRBJ2-5; the D gene is possibly TRBD2 (6 bases). CDR1 SGHAT and CDR2 FQNNGV come from the germline V gene. The CDR3 totals 18 residues. Trimming cost V 2 bases and J 5 bases, with 24 bases left between them. The CDR3 DNA sequence: TGTGCCAGCAGCTTAACCTTGAGTGTACTAGCTGAGGGGGAGACCCAGTACTTC. Encoded protein: CASSLTLSVLAEGETQYF.

The chain links TRBV2 to TRBJ1-1; 11 bases are a match to TRBD1. Germline values: CDR1 SNHLY, CDR2 FYNNEI. Trimming cost V 10 bases and J 4 bases; bases outside gene matches: 8. The CDR3 is 14 residues long. The CDR3 nucleotides are TGTGCCACCAGGACAGGGGGCGGGGGCACTGAAGCTTTCTTT. It codes for CATRTGGGGTEAFF.

The gene calls are TRBV6-5 and TRBJ1-1; D not certain. The CDR3 is made up of 12 amino acids. Germline values: CDR1 MNHEY, CDR2 SVGAGI. The V end was cut by 8 bases, the J end by 0 bases, with 7 bases between. CDR3 region: CASRRVNTEAFF. CDR3 nucleotide sequence: TGTGCCAGCCGCCGGGTGAACACTGAAGCTTTCTTT.

V and J are TRBV6-6 and TRBJ2-5; TRBD1 matches at 8 bases. V was clipped by 4 bases and J by 1 base; unmatched bases: 8. This CDR3 is 16 amino acids long. Germline CDR1 and CDR2: MNHNY and SVGAGI (reference sequence). This CDR3 is CASSSPGQAVQETQYF. The CDR3 region has the DNA TGTGCCAGCAGTTCCCCGGGACAGGCAGTCCAAGAGACCCAGTACTTC.

In its sample, this clone was seen once. The V call is TRBV11-2, the J call TRBJ1-2, with 9 bases lining up with TRBD1. CDR3 size: 15 residues. The germline gives CDR1 SGHAT, CDR2 FQNNGV. J was trimmed by 4 bases and V by 3 bases; bases with no gene match: 6. CDR3 loop: CASSFGGTGSYGYTF. As DNA, the CDR3 is TGTGCCAGCAGCTTTGGAGGGACAGGGAGCTATGGCTACACCTTC.

This clone appeared a few times. The V gene is TRBV21-1, the J gene TRBJ1-3; TRBD1 was called by the table and not checked on the DNA. TRBV21-1 is classified as a pseudogene. The CDR3 loop spans 15 amino acids. CDR3 amino acids: CASGIRQGEGNTIYF. The CDR3 nucleotides are TGTGCCAGCGGAATCCGACAGGGCGAAGGAAACACCATATATTTT.

This clone occurred once. The chain combines TRBV30 with TRBJ2-3; maybe TRBD2 (6 bases). V lost 6 bases to trimming and J lost 3 bases, with 13 bases between them. The CDR3 contains 13 residues. CDR1 GTSNPN and CDR2 SVGIG come from the germline V gene (reference sequence). The CDR3 DNA follows: TGTGCCTGCTCGCAGGGACTGACAGATACGCAGTATTTT. It encodes CACSQGLTDTQYF.

V gene TRBV7-3 combines with J gene TRBJ2-1, with 9 bases fitting TRBD1. The germline CDR1 and CDR2 sequences are SGHTA and FQGTGA. The V and J ends lost 5 bases and 8 bases, in that order; junction bases with no gene match: 10. The CDR3 is made up of 15 amino acids. The DNA of the CDR3 is TGTGCCAGCAGCCCATCGGGACAGGGATTCGATGAGCAGTTCTTC. Its protein is CASSPSGQGFDEQFF.

The rearrangement uses TRBV7-9 and TRBJ2-7; TRBD2 matches 7 bases. The CDR3 has 14 residues. With 5 bases clipped from V and 4 bases from J, the junction kept 8 bases outside the gene matches. Germline V gene sequence: CDR1 SEHNR, CDR2 FQNEAQ (reference sequence). This chain's CDR3 is CASSPGGTDYEQYF. The CDR3 DNA reads as TGTGCCAGCAGCCCCGGGGGGACGGATTACGAGCAGTACTTC.

The chain recombines TRBV7-2 with TRBJ2-1; 13 bases fit TRBD2. CDR1 and CDR2 from the germline V gene are SGHTA and FQGNSA. With V trimmed by 4 bases and J by 0 bases, 3 bases remained unmatched. The CDR3 contains 17 residues. The CDR3 bases are TGTGCCAGCAGCTCATGGACTAGCGGGAGCTCCTACAATGAGCAGTTCTTC. Its translation is CASSSWTSGSSYNEQFF.

This clone has more than one count but fewer than ten. V and J are TRBV2 and TRBJ1-5, with D possibly being TRBD1 (5 bases). Between the trimmed V and J ends, which lost 4 bases and 5 bases, there was a span of 9 bases. This CDR3 contains 13 residues. Germline assignment: CDR1 SNHLY and CDR2 FYNNEI. The CDR3 nucleotides read TGTGCCAGCAGTGTGTGGGGCCATCAGCCCCAGCATTTT. It yields the protein CASSVWGHQPQHF.

This chain joins TRBV5-1 and TRBJ2-5; maybe TRBD2 (5 bases). Germline loops: CDR1 SGHRS, CDR2 YFSETQ. The CDR3 runs to 13 residues. V lost 5 bases to trimming and J lost 1 base, with 9 bases between them. In nucleotides, the CDR3 is TGCGCCAGCAGACCTGGGAGCCAAGAGACCCAGTACTTC. It is translated as CASRPGSQETQYF.

The chain employs TRBV18 and TRBJ2-1; D may be TRBD2 (6 bases). The ends were cut back, 3 bases at V and 6 bases at J, with 9 bases in the middle. Germline assignment: CDR1 KGHSH and CDR2 LQKENI. The CDR3 has 13 residues. The CDR3 DNA sequence: TGTGCCAGCTCACCGCGGGACCGCAATGAGCAGTTCTTC. Translating gives CASSPRDRNEQFF. Filled out from reference TRBV18 and TRBJ2-1, the complete variable domain reads NAGVMQNPRHLVRRRGQEARLRCSPMKGHSHVYWYRQLPEEGLKFMVYLQKENIIDESGMPKERFSAEFPKEGPSILRIQQVVRGDSAAYFCASSPRDRNEQFFGPGTRLTVL.

This chain connects TRBV7-2 to TRBJ1-5; D unresolved. Germline V gene sequence: CDR1 SGHTA, CDR2 FQGNSA. Deletions cut 3 bases from V and 5 bases from J, with 11 bases between. This CDR3 contains 14 residues. The CDR3 protein is CASSFGGGDQPQHF. CDR3 bases: TGTGCCAGCAGCTTCGGAGGTGGCGATCAGCCCCAGCATTTT.

The J gene is TRBJ1-2, the V gene TRBV5-4, with D unclear. The germline V and J ends were trimmed by 7 bases and 4 bases, with 17 bases remaining between them. The CDR3 is 14 residues long. The V gene's germline CDR1 is SGHNT and CDR2 YYREEE (reference sequence). CDR3 sequence reads: CASGCPGKTYGYTF. The CDR3, as DNA: TGTGCCAGCGGTTGTCCAGGAAAGACCTATGGCTACACCTTC. Full variable domain (rest looked up from reference TRBV5-4 and TRBJ1-2): ETGVTQSPTHLIKTRGQQVTLRCSSQSGHNTVSWYQQALGQGPQFIFQYYREEENGRGNFPPRFSGLQFPNYSSELNVNALELDDSALYLCASGCPGKTYGYTFGSGTRLTVV.

V gene TRBV11-2 combines with J gene TRBJ1-1; the D is unclear. The V gene's germline CDR1 is SGHAT and CDR2 FQNNGV. V lost 0 bases, J lost 7 bases, and 15 bases lay in between. The CDR3 has 15 residues. The CDR3 region has the DNA TGTGCCAGCAGCTTAGATCGGGTCACGGGCCGTGAAGCTTTCTTT. Its protein product is CASSLDRVTGREAFF. Full variable domain (rest looked up from reference TRBV11-2 and TRBJ1-1): EAGVAQSPRYKIIEKRQSVAFWCNPISGHATLYWYQQILGQGPKLLIQFQNNGVVDDSQLPKDRFSAERLKGVDSTLKIQPAKLEDSAVYLCASSLDRVTGREAFFGQGTRLTVV.

This chain connects TRBV7-9 to TRBJ1-5; no firm D call. The CDR3 sequence is 14 residues long. Germline CDR1 SEHNR, CDR2 FQNEAQ (reference sequence). Deletions cut 0 bases from V and 6 bases from J, with 9 bases between. CDR3 bases: TGTGCCAGCAGCTTAGCAGGATTTGGTCAGCCCCAGCATTTT. It is translated as CASSLAGFGQPQHF.

The rearrangement joins TRBV5-6 to TRBJ2-1, with D maybe TRBD1 (6 bases). The length of the CDR3 is 16 residues. V lost 2 bases and J lost 4, with 16 bases in between. Germline V gene sequence: CDR1 SGHDT, CDR2 YYEEEE. Here the CDR3 reads CASSFRGQGRYNEQFF. In DNA, the CDR3 is TGTGCCAGCAGCTTCAGGGGTCAGGGCCGTTACAATGAGCAGTTCTTC. Together with reference TRBV5-6 and TRBJ2-1, the CDR3 gives the full variable domain: DAGVTQSPTHLIKTRGQQVTLRCSPKSGHDTVSWYQQALGQGPQFIFQYYEEEERQRGNFPDRFSGHQFPNYSSELNVNALLLGDSALYLCASSFRGQGRYNEQFFGPGTRLTVL.